The rows below give T cell receptor beta chains drawn from one sample of a study of shared clonotypes between healthy human individuals. TCRdb's table, derived via immunoSEQ multiplex PCR, lists solely in-frame clones and lacks some. This table holds around 2,000,000 clones, roughly 91% found once. Sequenced: naive CD8+ T cells from PBMCs. All receptors come from a man younger than 30 in good health. Some clones in this sample may be carry-over from other donors' samples. The CDR3 runs from the conserved cysteine through the conserved F or W. The D gene is left open where the match is weak. Some rows mark clone size as missing; the rest say once, few, many or name a class of expanded clone.

CDR3 protein	CDR3 DNA	D gene	V gene	J gene	CDR3 length	clone size
CASSKVRGVDYGYTF	TGTGCCAGCAGCAAAGTCCGGGGGGTCGACTATGGCTACACCTTC	.	TRBV21-1	TRBJ1-2	15	.
CASSPGLAAFTDTQYF	TGTGCCAGCAGCCCGGGACTAGCGGCTTTTACAGATACGCAGTATTTT	TRBD2	TRBV5-4	TRBJ2-3	16	.
CASSQLLQPQHF	TGTGCCAGCAGCCAATTGCTTCAGCCCCAGCATTTT	.	TRBV16	TRBJ1-5	12	.
CASSYRTSGTGNEQFF	TGTGCCAGCAGTTACCGGACTAGCGGGACGGGCAATGAGCAGTTCTTC	TRBD2	TRBV6-6	TRBJ2-1	16	.
CASSLAMGGPVEQYF	TGTGCCAGCAGCTTGGCCATGGGGGGCCCCGTGGAGCAGTACTTC	.	TRBV5-4	TRBJ2-7	15	.
CASSLRLGQPQHF	TGTGCCAGCAGCTTGAGACTGGGTCAGCCCCAGCATTTT	.	TRBV5-6	TRBJ1-5	13	once
CASSVTSGSGNEQFF	TGTGCCAGCAGTGTAACTAGCGGGAGTGGAAATGAGCAGTTCTTC	TRBD2	TRBV9	TRBJ2-1	15	.
CASSVGQGFDQPQHF	TGTGCCAGCAGCGTGGGGCAGGGATTCGATCAGCCCCAGCATTTT	.	TRBV9	TRBJ1-5	15	.
CASSYSQSEQYF	TGTGCCAGCAGTTACTCGCAATCCGAGCAGTACTTC	.	TRBV6-5	TRBJ2-7	12	.
CASSPQTVLNTEAFF	TGTGCCAGCAGTCCACAAACAGTACTGAACACTGAAGCTTTCTTT	.	TRBV28	TRBJ1-1	15	.
CASSSLYEQYF	TGTGCCAGCAGTTCCCTCTACGAGCAGTACTTC	.	TRBV28	TRBJ2-7	11	.
CASTEQGRRYEQYF	TGTGCCAGCACAGAACAGGGGCGCCGATACGAGCAGTACTTC	TRBD1	TRBV7-9	TRBJ2-7	14	.
CACRDPYEQYF	TGTGCCTGTCGGGACCCCTACGAGCAGTACTTC	.	TRBV30	TRBJ2-7	11	.
CASSFIGELFF	TGTGCCAGCAGCTTCATCGGGGAGCTGTTTTTT	.	TRBV7-9	TRBJ2-2	11	.
CASSVQTGELFF	TGTGCCAGCAGCGTTCAGACCGGGGAGCTGTTTTTT	.	TRBV9	TRBJ2-2	12	.
CASSDSGVGGTVEAFF	TGTGCCAGCAGCGATAGTGGGGTCGGCGGGACGGTTGAAGCTTTCTTT	.	TRBV7-9	TRBJ1-1	16	.
CASSKGQGTGTEAFF	TGTGCCAGCAGCAAAGGACAGGGAACGGGCACTGAAGCTTTCTTT	TRBD1	TRBV28	TRBJ1-1	15	.
CASNTGIGNIQYF	TGTGCCAGTAATACAGGGATCGGAAACATTCAGTACTTC	.	TRBV19	TRBJ2-4	13	.
CASEGRAPTPHEQYF	TGTGCCAGCGAGGGGAGGGCACCAACTCCCCACGAGCAGTACTTC	TRBD2	TRBV6-1	TRBJ2-7	15	.
CASSQVGMDGYTF	TGCGCCAGCAGCCAAGTGGGGATGGATGGCTACACCTTC	.	TRBV4-1	TRBJ1-2	13	.
CASSLERLAGSTSYEQYF	TGTGCCAGCAGCCTTGAAAGACTAGCGGGATCTACCTCCTACGAGCAGTACTTC	TRBD2	TRBV7-8	TRBJ2-7	18	.
CSVEDGEQYF	TGCAGCGTTGAGGACGGCGAGCAGTACTTC	.	TRBV29-1	TRBJ2-7	10	.
CASSAGTVYEQYF	TGTGCCAGCAGCGCCGGGACAGTCTACGAGCAGTACTTC	TRBD1	TRBV11-2	TRBJ2-7	13	once
CASSQELRFYEQYF	TGCGCCAGCAGCCAAGAATTGCGGTTCTACGAGCAGTACTTC	.	TRBV4-1	TRBJ2-7	14	once
CAISDRGPNGYTF	TGTGCCATCAGTGACCGGGGTCCTAATGGCTACACCTTC	.	TRBV10-3	TRBJ1-2	13	.
CATGGGLDNTGELFF	TGTGCCACCGGTGGGGGGCTAGATAACACCGGGGAGCTGTTTTTT	.	TRBV28	TRBJ2-2	15	.
CASSLGPLVGETQYF	TGCGCCAGCAGCCTGGGTCCCCTAGTTGGGGAGACCCAGTACTTC	.	TRBV4-1	TRBJ2-5	15	once
CSYRGDEQFF	TGCAGCTACAGGGGGGATGAGCAGTTCTTC	TRBD1	TRBV29-1	TRBJ2-1	10	once
CASSETGTPTNEKLFF	TGTGCCAGCAGTGAAACGGGAACCCCAACTAATGAAAAACTGTTTTTT	.	TRBV6-1	TRBJ1-4	16	.
CASTYGQGREQFF	TGTGCCAGCACTTACGGACAGGGCAGGGAGCAGTTCTTC	TRBD1	TRBV5-6	TRBJ2-1	13	.
CASRVGTSGTDEQYF	TGTGCCAGCAGGGTGGGGACTAGCGGGACCGACGAGCAGTACTTC	TRBD2	TRBV27	TRBJ2-7	15	.
CASSLARAFGNTIYF	TGTGCCAGCAGCTTAGCGAGGGCGTTTGGAAACACCATATATTTT	.	TRBV7-8	TRBJ1-3	15	.
CASSFVGTGNTEAFF	TGTGCCAGCAGTTTCGTTGGGACAGGGAACACTGAAGCTTTCTTT	TRBD1	TRBV28	TRBJ1-1	15	.
CASSSRQGGTDTQYF	TGTGCCAGCAGCTCCAGACAGGGTGGCACAGATACGCAGTATTTT	TRBD1	TRBV7-9	TRBJ2-3	15	.
CASSVTGGLDEQFF	TGTGCCAGCAGTGTGACAGGGGGATTGGATGAGCAGTTCTTC	TRBD1	TRBV27	TRBJ2-1	14	.
CASSPRLAVYEQYF	TGTGCCAGTAGTCCGCGACTAGCGGTTTACGAGCAGTACTTC	TRBD2	TRBV19	TRBJ2-7	14	.
CASRLRTSVAYEQYF	TGTGCCAGCCGTTTGCGGACTAGCGTCGCCTACGAGCAGTACTTC	TRBD2	TRBV28	TRBJ2-7	15	.
CSVLPPQGYTEAFF	TGCAGCGTTCTACCACCCCAGGGATATACTGAAGCTTTCTTT	.	TRBV29-1	TRBJ1-1	14	once
CSVEAPAPRQYF	TGCAGCGTTGAAGCGCCGGCCCCTCGGCAGTATTTT	.	TRBV29-1	TRBJ2-3	12	.
CASSPRGTEQYF	TGTGCCAGCAGTCCGAGGGGGACCGAGCAGTACTTC	.	TRBV5-6	TRBJ2-7	12	.
CASRLGGPNTEAFF	TGTGCCAGCAGATTGGGGGGGCCCAACACTGAAGCTTTCTTT	.	TRBV27	TRBJ1-1	14	.
CASSYQRTGTGGYTF	TGTGCCAGCAGTTACCAGAGGACAGGGACAGGGGGCTACACCTTC	TRBD1	TRBV6-6	TRBJ1-2	15	.
CASSPTGTVYEQYF	TGTGCCAGCAGCCCGACTGGGACGGTCTACGAGCAGTACTTC	.	TRBV7-2	TRBJ2-7	14	.
CASSLLLAGGQADTQYF	TGTGCCAGCAGCTTACTTCTAGCGGGAGGGCAGGCAGATACGCAGTATTTT	TRBD2	TRBV13	TRBJ2-3	17	.
CASSYGLQWPQHF	TGTGCCAGCAGTTATGGGTTACAATGGCCCCAGCATTTT	.	TRBV6-5	TRBJ1-5	13	few
CASSHVVQGAYNEQFF	TGCGCCAGCAGCCATGTGGTACAGGGGGCGTACAATGAGCAGTTCTTC	TRBD1	TRBV4-1	TRBJ2-1	16	.
CASSAGAGNQPQHF	TGTGCCAGCAGTGCAGGGGCTGGGAATCAGCCCCAGCATTTT	.	TRBV28	TRBJ1-5	14	.
CASSFPRHSNQPQHF	TGTGCCAGCAGTTTTCCCAGACATAGCAATCAGCCCCAGCATTTT	.	TRBV28	TRBJ1-5	15	.
CASRASNEKLFF	TGTGCCAGCAGGGCTTCTAATGAAAAACTGTTTTTT	.	TRBV2	TRBJ1-4	12	.
CASTVGVGGQETQYF	TGTGCCTCCACGGTGGGTGTGGGGGGACAAGAGACCCAGTACTTC	.	TRBV7-9	TRBJ2-5	15	.
CASSLNQSGRQFF	TGTGCCAGCAGTCTTAACCAAAGCGGGAGGCAGTTCTTC	TRBD2	TRBV6-5	TRBJ2-1	13	.
CASSNREPTDTQYF	TGTGCCAGCAGCAACAGGGAACCCACAGATACGCAGTATTTT	.	TRBV27	TRBJ2-3	14	.
CASSLTSRASGSHEQYF	TGTGCCAGCAGCTTAACAAGTCGGGCTAGCGGGAGCCACGAGCAGTACTTC	TRBD2	TRBV7-6	TRBJ2-7	17	.
CASSVADRVGYEQYF	TGTGCCAGCAGCGTAGCCGACAGGGTTGGGTACGAGCAGTACTTC	TRBD1	TRBV9	TRBJ2-7	15	.
CASSLFPYGGLAGGPVHEQYF	TGTGCCAGCAGTTTATTCCCCTACGGCGGACTAGCGGGAGGGCCGGTCCACGAGCAGTACTTC	TRBD2	TRBV27	TRBJ2-7	21	.